These T cell receptor beta chains were read from a single sample in a study of Tregs in tolerant kidney transplant recipients. Profiled with immunoSEQ multiplex PCR; TCRdb holds only in-frame clones, not every one. The sample carries approximately 67,000 clones, roughly 92% recorded once. The source material was CD8+ T cells from blood, sampled before the transplant. The receptors were gathered from a human donor who received a combined kidney and bone marrow transplant. Each CDR3 is given with its conserved first and last residue. A D gene is named only where the DNA matches it firmly. Only some rows state a clone size, as once, few, many or a class for expanded clones.

V gene: TRBV9; J gene: TRBJ1-6; clone size: -; D gene: TRBD1; CDR3 DNA: TGTGCCAGCAGCGTAGCTCCCGGACAGGACGCCGTTGGCCAAAATTCACCCCTCCACTTT; CDR3 protein: CASSVAPGQDAVGQNSPLHF
V gene: TRBV4-3; J gene: TRBJ1-1; clone size: -; D gene: -; CDR3 DNA: TGCGCCAGCAGCCAAGATCTCTTTGATCTTGGGGGCGAAAAGGACACTGAAGCTTTCTTT; CDR3 protein: CASSQDLFDLGGEKDTEAFF
V gene: TRBV7-6; J gene: TRBJ2-5; clone size: -; D gene: TRBD2; CDR3 DNA: TGTGCCAGCAGCACCGGACTAGCGGGGGGTAACGTATGGGAGACCCAGTACTTC; CDR3 protein: CASSTGLAGGNVWETQYF
V gene: TRBV11-2; J gene: TRBJ2-7; clone size: -; D gene: TRBD2; CDR3 DNA: TGTGCCAGCAGCTTACTGGGAGGGGCCGAGCAGTACTTC; CDR3 protein: CASSLLGGAEQYF
V gene: TRBV19; J gene: TRBJ2-7; clone size: -; D gene: TRBD2; CDR3 DNA: TGTGCCAGTAGTATCAGTCTGCTAGCGGGAGGCGAGCAGTACTTC; CDR3 protein: CASSISLLAGGEQYF
V gene: TRBV7-3; J gene: TRBJ2-1; clone size: -; D gene: TRBD2; CDR3 DNA: TGTGCCAGCAGTCCCGGACTAGCGGACAATGAGCAGTTCTTC; CDR3 protein: CASSPGLADNEQFF
V gene: TRBV19; J gene: TRBJ2-4; clone size: -; D gene: -; CDR3 DNA: TGTGCCAGTAGTATCGGGGGTCATCTAGCCAAAAACATTCAGTACTTC; CDR3 protein: CASSIGGHLAKNIQYF
V gene: TRBV15; J gene: TRBJ2-7; clone size: -; D gene: -; CDR3 DNA: TGTGCCACCGGCACTGCCTACGAGCAGTACTTC; CDR3 protein: CATGTAYEQYF
V gene: TRBV4-3; J gene: TRBJ2-7; clone size: once; D gene: -; CDR3 DNA: TGCGCCAGCAGCCAGGTTGGTGGGGAGAGCTACGAGCAGTACTTC; CDR3 protein: CASSQVGGESYEQYF
V gene: TRBV13; J gene: TRBJ2-6; clone size: -; D gene: -; CDR3 DNA: TGTGCCAGCAGCCTATCGTGGGGGGCCAACGTCCTGACTTTC; CDR3 protein: CASSLSWGANVLTF
V gene: TRBV6-5; J gene: TRBJ2-7; clone size: -; D gene: -; CDR3 DNA: TGTGCCAGCAGTTACTTAACTTACGAGCAGTACTTC; CDR3 protein: CASSYLTYEQYF
V gene: TRBV7-2; J gene: TRBJ1-5; clone size: -; D gene: -; CDR3 DNA: TGTGCCAGCACCGAACAAAATAGCAATCAGCCCCAGCATTTT; CDR3 protein: CASTEQNSNQPQHF
V gene: TRBV4-3; J gene: TRBJ2-1; clone size: -; D gene: -; CDR3 DNA: TGCGCCAGCAGCCGCGGCAATGAGCAGTTCTTC; CDR3 protein: CASSRGNEQFF
V gene: TRBV1; J gene: TRBJ2-2; clone size: -; D gene: -; CDR3 DNA: TGCACCAGCAGCCGCGGCGGGAGGGCGAAGACCGGGGAGCTGTTTTTT; CDR3 protein: CTSSRGGRAKTGELFF
V gene: TRBV30; J gene: TRBJ1-3; clone size: -; D gene: -; CDR3 DNA: TGTGCCTGGAGGAAAGGGGTCGGAAACACCATATATTTT; CDR3 protein: CAWRKGVGNTIYF
V gene: TRBV7-9; J gene: TRBJ1-2; clone size: -; D gene: TRBD1; CDR3 DNA: TGTGCCAGCAGCACCACCGGGACAGGGGGCGCAGGCTACACCTTC; CDR3 protein: CASSTTGTGGAGYTF
V gene: TRBV6-1; J gene: TRBJ2-7; clone size: -; D gene: -; CDR3 DNA: TGTGCCAGCAGTGAACACAACCTACCAGGCTACGAGCAGTACTTC; CDR3 protein: CASSEHNLPGYEQYF
V gene: TRBV7-6; J gene: TRBJ2-7; clone size: -; D gene: -; CDR3 DNA: TGTGCCAGCAGCGCGCAGGGTAACGAGCAGTACTTC; CDR3 protein: CASSAQGNEQYF
V gene: TRBV7-9; J gene: TRBJ2-7; clone size: -; D gene: TRBD1; CDR3 DNA: TGTGCCAGCAGCTACCCCAGGGACAGGGGCTACGAGCAGTACTTC; CDR3 protein: CASSYPRDRGYEQYF
V gene: TRBV9; J gene: TRBJ2-3; clone size: -; D gene: -; CDR3 DNA: TGTGCCAGCAGCGTAGATGACTCGATCCCCGATACGCAGTATTTT; CDR3 protein: CASSVDDSIPDTQYF
V gene: TRBV28; J gene: TRBJ1-1; clone size: -; D gene: -; CDR3 DNA: TGTGCCAGCGTCGCGACAGGGAACACTGAAGCTTTCTTT; CDR3 protein: CASVATGNTEAFF
V gene: TRBV10-2; J gene: TRBJ1-5; clone size: -; D gene: -; CDR3 DNA: TGCGCCAGCAGTGAAGGGGTCTGGGGCAATCAGCCCCAGCATTTT; CDR3 protein: CASSEGVWGNQPQHF
V gene: TRBV11-2; J gene: TRBJ1-2; clone size: -; D gene: -; CDR3 DNA: TGTGCCAGCAGCTTAGATCCGCGAGATGGCTACACCTTC; CDR3 protein: CASSLDPRDGYTF
V gene: TRBV13; J gene: TRBJ2-7; clone size: -; D gene: -; CDR3 DNA: TGTGCCAGCGGGACGGGGGACTCCTACGAGCAGTACTTC; CDR3 protein: CASGTGDSYEQYF
V gene: TRBV28; J gene: TRBJ1-5; clone size: -; D gene: -; CDR3 DNA: TGTGCCAGCCTAGGGGGAAACAATCAGCCCCAGCATTTT; CDR3 protein: CASLGGNNQPQHF
V gene: TRBV7-9; J gene: TRBJ1-1; clone size: -; D gene: -; CDR3 DNA: TGTGCCAGCAGCTTAACAGGGATGAACACTGAAGCTTTCTTT; CDR3 protein: CASSLTGMNTEAFF
V gene: TRBV27; J gene: TRBJ2-2; clone size: once; D gene: -; CDR3 DNA: TGTGCCAGCAGTATTTGGGGGGGCGGCACCGGGGAGCTGTTTTTT; CDR3 protein: CASSIWGGGTGELFF
V gene: TRBV11-3; J gene: TRBJ2-2; clone size: -; D gene: TRBD2; CDR3 DNA: TGTGCCAGCAGCTTATTCCGCGGGGTAGCGGGAGAATACACCGGGGAGCTGTTTTTT; CDR3 protein: CASSLFRGVAGEYTGELFF
V gene: TRBV5-1; J gene: TRBJ2-7; clone size: once; D gene: -; CDR3 DNA: TGCGCCAGCAGCTTGGCCCCCGAGGACGAGCAGTACTTC; CDR3 protein: CASSLAPEDEQYF
V gene: TRBV30; J gene: TRBJ2-2; clone size: -; D gene: TRBD2; CDR3 DNA: TGTGCCTGGAGTGATCGTTTTAGCGGGAGACCCGCCGGGGAGCTGTTTTTT; CDR3 protein: CAWSDRFSGRPAGELFF
V gene: TRBV7-3; J gene: TRBJ2-2; clone size: -; D gene: TRBD2; CDR3 DNA: TGTGCCAGCAGCTCCGGACTAGCGGGGGGAACGTTCGCGAACACCGGGGAGCTGTTTTTT; CDR3 protein: CASSSGLAGGTFANTGELFF
V gene: TRBV6-5; J gene: TRBJ2-7; clone size: -; D gene: TRBD2; CDR3 DNA: TGTGCCAGCAGTCTCGGGGGGTCATCCCACGAGCAGTACTTC; CDR3 protein: CASSLGGSSHEQYF
V gene: TRBV15; J gene: TRBJ2-5; clone size: -; D gene: TRBD2; CDR3 DNA: TGTGCCACCAGCAGTGGGACTAGCGGGAGCGGGAAGACCCAGTACTTC; CDR3 protein: CATSSGTSGSGKTQYF
V gene: TRBV28; J gene: TRBJ2-7; clone size: -; D gene: -; CDR3 DNA: TGTGCCAGCAGTTTAAGGGGACTTAGCTCCTACGAGCAGTACTTC; CDR3 protein: CASSLRGLSSYEQYF
V gene: TRBV9; J gene: TRBJ1-2; clone size: -; D gene: -; CDR3 DNA: TGTGCCAGCAGCTCCTCCGGCGGCTATGGCTACACCTTC; CDR3 protein: CASSSSGGYGYTF
V gene: TRBV7-9; J gene: TRBJ2-4; clone size: once; D gene: TRBD1; CDR3 DNA: TGTGCCAGCACCCCTGGGACAGTATCGTTCATTCAGTACTTC; CDR3 protein: CASTPGTVSFIQYF
V gene: TRBV14; J gene: TRBJ2-5; clone size: -; D gene: TRBD1; CDR3 DNA: TGTGCCAGCAGCCAAGCGACAGGGATGAGACAAGAGACCCAGTACTTC; CDR3 protein: CASSQATGMRQETQYF
V gene: TRBV5-1; J gene: TRBJ1-1; clone size: -; D gene: -; CDR3 DNA: TGCGCCAGCAGCTTTGGCGGGGTAAACACTGAAGCTTTCTTT; CDR3 protein: CASSFGGVNTEAFF
V gene: TRBV7-9; J gene: TRBJ2-2; clone size: -; D gene: -; CDR3 DNA: TGTGCCAGCAGCTCGGAACTAGCCGGTCGCACCGGGGAGCTGTTTTTT; CDR3 protein: CASSSELAGRTGELFF
V gene: TRBV27; J gene: TRBJ2-2; clone size: once; D gene: -; CDR3 DNA: TGTGCCAGCAGTTTATTTATAGCCACCGGGGAGCTGTTTTTT; CDR3 protein: CASSLFIATGELFF
V gene: TRBV7-9; J gene: TRBJ2-7; clone size: once; D gene: TRBD2; CDR3 DNA: TGTGCCAGCAGCTTACCTAGCGGAGCCGTCTACGAGCAGTACTTC; CDR3 protein: CASSLPSGAVYEQYF
V gene: TRBV7-9; J gene: TRBJ2-7; clone size: -; D gene: -; CDR3 DNA: TGTGCCAGCAGCTTAGCGGGACTTTCGGGTCCCCGTTTCGAGCAGTACTTC; CDR3 protein: CASSLAGLSGPRFEQYF
V gene: TRBV4-1; J gene: TRBJ2-1; clone size: -; D gene: TRBD2; CDR3 DNA: TGCGCCAGCAGCCAATTCGGCCTAGCGGGAGGGGGATTCTTC; CDR3 protein: CASSQFGLAGGGFF
V gene: TRBV18; J gene: TRBJ2-7; clone size: -; D gene: -; CDR3 DNA: TGTGCCAGCTCACCTTCCGGGACTCCCGCCTACGAGCAGTACTTC; CDR3 protein: CASSPSGTPAYEQYF
V gene: TRBV10-3; J gene: TRBJ2-1; clone size: medium-sized; D gene: TRBD1; CDR3 DNA: TGTGCCATCAGTGACCCGGACAGGGGGTACGCCAATGAGCAGTTCTTC; CDR3 protein: CAISDPDRGYANEQFF
V gene: TRBV5-8; J gene: TRBJ2-1; clone size: -; D gene: TRBD2; CDR3 DNA: TGTGCCAGCAGCTTGAAGCTAGCGGGCTCCTACAATGAGCAGTTCTTC; CDR3 protein: CASSLKLAGSYNEQFF
V gene: TRBV12-2; J gene: TRBJ2-7; clone size: -; D gene: -; CDR3 DNA: TGTGCAAGTCGCCCCCATTTATGGTCCACCTACGAGCAGTACTTC; CDR3 protein: CASRPHLWSTYEQYF
V gene: TRBV4-3; J gene: TRBJ1-2; clone size: -; D gene: TRBD1; CDR3 DNA: TGCGCCAGCAGCCAACGGGACAGGGGCTATGGCTACACCTTC; CDR3 protein: CASSQRDRGYGYTF
V gene: TRBV10-3; J gene: TRBJ2-7; clone size: -; D gene: -; CDR3 DNA: TGTGCCATCAGTGAGAGCCCCCAAAAGCAGTACTTC; CDR3 protein: CAISESPQKQYF
V gene: TRBV11-3; J gene: TRBJ2-1; clone size: -; D gene: TRBD1; CDR3 DNA: TGTGCCAGCAGCTTTTCTCTCGGACAGGGGTTTTACAATGAGCAGTTCTTC; CDR3 protein: CASSFSLGQGFYNEQFF
V gene: TRBV13; J gene: TRBJ2-1; clone size: -; D gene: -; CDR3 DNA: TGTGCCAGCAGCGGCTCTAGGACTCGTGAGCAGTTCTTC; CDR3 protein: CASSGSRTREQFF
V gene: TRBV6-5; J gene: TRBJ2-5; clone size: -; D gene: -; CDR3 DNA: TGTGCCAGCAGTGTTCAGTTCCAAGAGACCCAGTACTTC; CDR3 protein: CASSVQFQETQYF